This record covers a single T cell receptor (beta chain). Its antigen is unidentified. The authors incorporated unique molecular identifiers into the TCR beta cDNA libraries. Some 500,000 cDNA molecules were recovered from an input of 1 to 10 million T cells. Using its own MiXCR run on the PCR reads, TCRdb lists one record per CDR3 protein. The data show about 820,000 distinct CDR3 sequences, around 50% seen once. The CDR3 spans 18 residues. Germline CDR1 SGHTA, CDR2 FQGNSA. V shed 0 bases and J 0 bases; nucleotides not matched to a gene: 7. This sample stems from a study of post-analysis software for immune sequencing data. Study information: Relapsing-remitting, secondary progressive and progressive-relapsing forms of multiple sclerosis all featured among disease courses. Study results and caveats: Five TRBV segments (TRBV5-6, TRBV5-1 and TRBV20-1 among them) occurred more frequently in patients than in controls. By F measure, samples from a shared preparation batch strongly co-clustered. Controls' normalized Chao1 diversity significantly exceeded that of multiple sclerosis patients.

The receptor's source is a girl aged 10 to 17 with multiple sclerosis. Input material: blood. The chain has TRBV7-2 and TRBJ2-1; TRBD2 agrees at 8 bases. The CDR3 nucleotides read TGTGCCAGCAGCTTAGCCGGCGGGAGGATCAGCTCCTACAATGAGCAGTTCTTC. Protein product: CASSLAGGRISSYNEQFF.